This is a list of T cell receptor beta chains from one sample in a study of OX40 agonist ivuxolimab in advanced cancers. TCRdb's copy holds only in-frame clones and misses some; the assay was immunoSEQ multiplex PCR. The repertoire holds tens of thousands of clones, with about 88% as singletons. The sequenced sample was CD4+ or CD8+ T cells sorted from blood, obtained in a trial of the OX40 agonist ivuxolimab. All receptors come from an adult with an advanced solid tumor such as melanoma, head and neck, liver or kidney cancer. The CDR3 runs from the conserved cysteine through the conserved F or W. Each record gives: J gene, D gene, V gene, clone size, CDR3 protein, CDR3 DNA. D genes are given only for firm matches. Clone size is not always given. Where it is, it says once, few, many or a class for expanded clones.

j_gene: TRBJ2-7
d_gene: -
v_gene: TRBV4-2
abundance: -
CDR3aa: CASSQDSSGVYEQYF
CDR3nt: TGTGCCAGCAGCCAAGATTCCAGCGGTGTGTACGAGCAGTACTTC

j_gene: TRBJ2-7
d_gene: TRBD1
v_gene: TRBV29-1
abundance: -
CDR3aa: CSVSGQGRGEQYF
CDR3nt: TGCAGCGTTAGTGGACAGGGAAGGGGCGAGCAGTACTTC

j_gene: TRBJ1-3
d_gene: -
v_gene: TRBV10-1
abundance: -
CDR3aa: CASSEGGSPGNTIYF
CDR3nt: TGCGCCAGCAGTGAGGGAGGGAGCCCTGGAAACACCATATATTTT

j_gene: TRBJ1-2
d_gene: -
v_gene: TRBV19
abundance: once
CDR3aa: CASRSDRRLGYGYTF
CDR3nt: TGTGCCAGTAGAAGTGACAGGCGACTTGGGTATGGCTACACCTTC

j_gene: TRBJ1-4
d_gene: -
v_gene: TRBV30
abundance: -
CDR3aa: CAWSVVFQWEKLFF
CDR3nt: TGTGCCTGGAGTGTAGTCTTTCAATGGGAAAAACTGTTTTTT

j_gene: TRBJ1-2
d_gene: -
v_gene: TRBV27
abundance: -
CDR3aa: CASSPSPGYYGYTF
CDR3nt: TGCGCCAGCAGCCCATCCCCAGGTTACTATGGCTACACCTTC

j_gene: TRBJ1-5
d_gene: TRBD1
v_gene: TRBV29-1
abundance: -
CDR3aa: CSVATGYRADQPQHF
CDR3nt: TGCAGCGTTGCGACAGGGTATCGGGCGGATCAGCCCCAGCATTTT

j_gene: TRBJ1-5
d_gene: -
v_gene: TRBV7-9
abundance: -
CDR3aa: CASSPGTANPQHF
CDR3nt: TGTGCCAGCAGCCCCGGGACGGCTAACCCCCAGCATTTT

j_gene: TRBJ1-2
d_gene: -
v_gene: TRBV2
abundance: -
CDR3aa: CASASGELDGYTF
CDR3nt: TGTGCCAGCGCATCGGGGGAGCTTGATGGCTACACCTTC

j_gene: TRBJ1-4
d_gene: -
v_gene: TRBV7-9
abundance: -
CDR3aa: CASSPRDVGGEKLFF
CDR3nt: TGTGCCAGCAGCCCGCGGGACGTGGGGGGTGAAAAACTGTTTTTT

j_gene: TRBJ2-7
d_gene: TRBD2
v_gene: TRBV18
abundance: -
CDR3aa: CASSRGTSGTPGEQYF
CDR3nt: TGTGCCAGCTCACGCGGGACTAGCGGGACCCCGGGGGAGCAGTACTTC

j_gene: TRBJ2-3
d_gene: -
v_gene: TRBV18
abundance: -
CDR3aa: CASSQGSADTQYF
CDR3nt: TGTGCCAGCTCACAGGGGTCCGCAGATACGCAGTATTTT

j_gene: TRBJ2-1
d_gene: TRBD2
v_gene: TRBV7-9
abundance: -
CDR3aa: CASSFSGGTLADEQFF
CDR3nt: TGTGCCAGCAGCTTCTCCGGCGGGACCCTAGCGGATGAGCAGTTCTTC

j_gene: TRBJ1-2
d_gene: -
v_gene: TRBV7-9
abundance: -
CDR3aa: CASSLIRGWEGYTF
CDR3nt: TGTGCCAGCAGCTTAATCAGGGGTTGGGAAGGCTACACCTTC

j_gene: TRBJ2-2
d_gene: TRBD1
v_gene: TRBV5-1
abundance: -
CDR3aa: CASSPLTRGPSNTGELFF
CDR3nt: TGCGCCAGCAGCCCCCTTACCAGGGGGCCTTCGAACACCGGGGAGCTGTTTTTT

j_gene: TRBJ2-6
d_gene: -
v_gene: TRBV4-1
abundance: -
CDR3aa: CASSQDLTGFQGLGANVLTF
CDR3nt: TGCGCCAGCAGCCAAGATCTAACAGGATTCCAGGGCCTCGGGGCCAACGTCCTGACTTTC

j_gene: TRBJ2-3
d_gene: -
v_gene: TRBV9
abundance: -
CDR3aa: CASSVGPHTDTQYF
CDR3nt: TGTGCCAGCAGCGTGGGGCCCCACACAGATACGCAGTATTTT

j_gene: TRBJ2-1
d_gene: TRBD2
v_gene: TRBV4-3
abundance: few
CDR3aa: CASGLAGGNEQFF
CDR3nt: TGCGCCAGTGGACTAGCGGGGGGAAATGAGCAGTTCTTC

j_gene: TRBJ1-1
d_gene: -
v_gene: TRBV28
abundance: -
CDR3aa: CASSSPGSGGNTEAFF
CDR3nt: TGTGCCAGCAGTTCCCCAGGGAGTGGGGGAAACACTGAAGCTTTCTTT

j_gene: TRBJ2-2
d_gene: -
v_gene: TRBV11-2
abundance: -
CDR3aa: CASSSGRIGELFF
CDR3nt: TGTGCCAGCAGTTCGGGTCGGATCGGGGAGCTGTTTTTT

j_gene: TRBJ2-7
d_gene: -
v_gene: TRBV30
abundance: -
CDR3aa: CAWTDGRGSYEQYF
CDR3nt: TGTGCCTGGACGGACGGGCGGGGTTCCTACGAGCAGTACTTC

j_gene: TRBJ1-2
d_gene: -
v_gene: TRBV9
abundance: -
CDR3aa: CASSPRAGVDYGYTF
CDR3nt: TGTGCCAGCAGCCCGCGGGCAGGGGTGGACTATGGCTACACCTTC

j_gene: TRBJ2-5
d_gene: -
v_gene: TRBV18
abundance: -
CDR3aa: CASSPGLKETQYF
CDR3nt: TGTGCCAGCTCACCAGGGCTGAAAGAGACCCAGTACTTC

j_gene: TRBJ2-7
d_gene: -
v_gene: TRBV23-1
abundance: -
CDR3aa: CASTPRNDILEQYF
CDR3nt: TGCGCCAGCACCCCCAGGAACGACATACTCGAGCAGTACTTC

j_gene: TRBJ1-2
d_gene: -
v_gene: TRBV9
abundance: -
CDR3aa: CASSPEGGVQGYGYTF
CDR3nt: TGTGCCAGCAGCCCTGAAGGGGGGGTTCAAGGCTATGGCTACACCTTC

j_gene: TRBJ2-3
d_gene: TRBD1
v_gene: TRBV18
abundance: -
CDR3aa: CASSTGVEGDTQYF
CDR3nt: TGTGCCAGCTCAACAGGGGTGGAAGGGGATACGCAGTATTTT

j_gene: TRBJ2-7
d_gene: TRBD1
v_gene: TRBV29-1
abundance: -
CDR3aa: CSVDPGTGGKGGEQYF
CDR3nt: TGCAGCGTTGATCCGGGGACAGGGGGAAAAGGGGGCGAGCAGTACTTC